Listed below are T cell receptor beta chains from one sample, sequenced in a study of blood T cell repertoires in COVID-19. Using immunoSEQ multiplex PCR, the repertoire was profiled, and TCRdb retains in-frame clones only, with some absent. Here the sample spans over 200,000 clones, approximately 90% being singletons. What was sequenced was peripheral blood. These receptors all come from a man aged 55 to 70 with COVID-19, enrolled during active disease. Each CDR3 is given with its conserved first and last residue. Fields, in order: CDR3 DNA, CDR3 protein, clone size, V gene, D gene, CDR3 length, J gene. D genes are given only for firm matches. Some rows have no size entry. The others give once, few or many, or a class for an expanded clone.

CDR3 DNA: TGTGCCAGCAGTTTGGGGAGGGGTGCGAACACCGGGGAGCTGTTTTTT
CDR3 protein: CASSLGRGANTGELFF
clone size: -
V gene: TRBV28
D gene: TRBD2
CDR3 length: 16
J gene: TRBJ2-2

CDR3 DNA: TGTGCCAGCAGTTTTAGGACAGGGGAGAACACTGAAGCTTTCTTT
CDR3 protein: CASSFRTGENTEAFF
clone size: -
V gene: TRBV2
D gene: TRBD1
CDR3 length: 15
J gene: TRBJ1-1

CDR3 DNA: TGTGCCTGGAGTACCCGGGACAGGTCTTACAATGAGCAGTTCTTC
CDR3 protein: CAWSTRDRSYNEQFF
clone size: -
V gene: TRBV30
D gene: TRBD1
CDR3 length: 15
J gene: TRBJ2-1

CDR3 DNA: TGCGCCAGCAGCCCAGGGGTGGCCCGAGGGGTCGAGCAGTACTTC
CDR3 protein: CASSPGVARGVEQYF
clone size: -
V gene: TRBV5-1
D gene: -
CDR3 length: 15
J gene: TRBJ2-7

CDR3 DNA: TGTGCCAGCAGTGAATTGGCAGTCACTGAAGCTTTCTTT
CDR3 protein: CASSELAVTEAFF
clone size: -
V gene: TRBV6-1
D gene: -
CDR3 length: 13
J gene: TRBJ1-1

CDR3 DNA: TGTGCCAGCAGCCAGGCCCCAAACACTGAAGCTTTCTTT
CDR3 protein: CASSQAPNTEAFF
clone size: once
V gene: TRBV11-3
D gene: -
CDR3 length: 13
J gene: TRBJ1-1

CDR3 DNA: TGTGCCAGCAGCTTAGCGAGGCAGAGTAATGAAAAACTGTTTTTT
CDR3 protein: CASSLARQSNEKLFF
clone size: -
V gene: TRBV7-2
D gene: -
CDR3 length: 15
J gene: TRBJ1-4

CDR3 DNA: TGTGCCAGCTCCCAGGCCTCTGGAAACACCATATATTTT
CDR3 protein: CASSQASGNTIYF
clone size: -
V gene: TRBV28
D gene: -
CDR3 length: 13
J gene: TRBJ1-3

CDR3 DNA: TGTGCCAGCAGTACTACGGGACTAGCGGTCTACGAGCAGTACTTC
CDR3 protein: CASSTTGLAVYEQYF
clone size: -
V gene: TRBV28
D gene: TRBD2
CDR3 length: 15
J gene: TRBJ2-7

CDR3 DNA: TGCGCCAGCAGCCAGACAGGGGTCTACGAGCAGTACTTC
CDR3 protein: CASSQTGVYEQYF
clone size: -
V gene: TRBV5-1
D gene: TRBD1
CDR3 length: 13
J gene: TRBJ2-7

CDR3 DNA: TGTGCCAGCAGTTTTCGGGAAAGCACAGATACGCAGTATTTT
CDR3 protein: CASSFRESTDTQYF
clone size: -
V gene: TRBV6-5
D gene: -
CDR3 length: 14
J gene: TRBJ2-3

CDR3 DNA: TGCGCCAGCAGCCAAGATCCGACTAGCGGGAGTTTGGGTACGCAGTATTTT
CDR3 protein: CASSQDPTSGSLGTQYF
clone size: -
V gene: TRBV4-1
D gene: TRBD2
CDR3 length: 17
J gene: TRBJ2-3

CDR3 DNA: TGTGCCAGCAGCGTCGGGTCGGACAGAGCCTACGAGCAGTACTTC
CDR3 protein: CASSVGSDRAYEQYF
clone size: -
V gene: TRBV5-4
D gene: -
CDR3 length: 15
J gene: TRBJ2-7

CDR3 DNA: TGTGCCAGCAGCGAACTAACCGGGGAGCTGTTTTTT
CDR3 protein: CASSELTGELFF
clone size: -
V gene: TRBV12-3/TRBV12-4
D gene: -
CDR3 length: 12
J gene: TRBJ2-2

CDR3 DNA: TGTGCCAGCAGCCAATCAGGGGCGAACACTGAAGCTTTCTTT
CDR3 protein: CASSQSGANTEAFF
clone size: -
V gene: TRBV16
D gene: -
CDR3 length: 14
J gene: TRBJ1-1

CDR3 DNA: TGTGCCAGCATCGAGTTGGGCAGGGGTAATAGCACCTACGAGCAGTACTTC
CDR3 protein: CASIELGRGNSTYEQYF
clone size: -
V gene: TRBV11-3
D gene: -
CDR3 length: 17
J gene: TRBJ2-7

CDR3 DNA: TGTGCCACCTCAGCTAGGGCGGGAGATGTGAATGAGCAGTTCTTC
CDR3 protein: CATSARAGDVNEQFF
clone size: -
V gene: TRBV7-8
D gene: TRBD2
CDR3 length: 15
J gene: TRBJ2-1

CDR3 DNA: TGTGCCAGTAGTATATACGACAGGGGCACCCAGTTCTTC
CDR3 protein: CASSIYDRGTQFF
clone size: -
V gene: TRBV19
D gene: TRBD1
CDR3 length: 13
J gene: TRBJ2-1

CDR3 DNA: TGTGCCAGTAGTATAGGGCTAGCGGGCCTTACCCAAGAGACCCAGTACTTC
CDR3 protein: CASSIGLAGLTQETQYF
clone size: -
V gene: TRBV19
D gene: TRBD2
CDR3 length: 17
J gene: TRBJ2-5

CDR3 DNA: TGTGCCATCAGTGAAGCGGGACAGGTAGGGCAGCCCCAGCATTTT
CDR3 protein: CAISEAGQVGQPQHF
clone size: -
V gene: TRBV10-3
D gene: TRBD1
CDR3 length: 15
J gene: TRBJ1-5

CDR3 DNA: TGTGCCAGCAGTTTATATAGGGGTATCTACTCTGGAAACACCATATATTTT
CDR3 protein: CASSLYRGIYSGNTIYF
clone size: -
V gene: TRBV28
D gene: -
CDR3 length: 17
J gene: TRBJ1-3

CDR3 DNA: TGTGCCAGCAGCTTGGGGAGCCTGTTAAGCGGGAGAACCACAGATACGCAGTATTTT
CDR3 protein: CASSLGSLLSGRTTDTQYF
clone size: -
V gene: TRBV5-4
D gene: TRBD2
CDR3 length: 19
J gene: TRBJ2-3

CDR3 DNA: TGTGCCAGCAGCTCTACTAGCGGGGTCTCCCCCGGGGCGGAGCTGTTTTTT
CDR3 protein: CASSSTSGVSPGAELFF
clone size: -
V gene: TRBV7-3
D gene: TRBD2
CDR3 length: 17
J gene: TRBJ2-2